Presented here are 7 T cell receptor beta chains from one specimen sequenced in a study of graft-versus-host responses after intestinal transplantation. Sequencing was performed with immunoSEQ multiplex PCR; in TCRdb, only in-frame clones are kept and a portion is missing. The sample lists approximately 77,000 clones; over 80% were seen once. Sequenced material: PBMCs, taken 98 days after intestinal transplantation. The source is a human patient who received an intestinal transplant, so some T cells may come from the graft donor.

CDR3 nucleotide sequence: TGTGCCAGCAGCTCTAGCGGGAGGGACAATGAGCAGTTCTTC. Translating it yields CASSSSGRDNEQFF. J is TRBJ2-1 and V is TRBV11-3, with TRBD2 matching 12 bases. The ends lost 4 bases at V and 5 bases at J; junction bases unmatched: 0. The CDR3 totals 14 residues. Germline-derived CDR1 and CDR2 are SGHNT and YENEEA.

The chain is built from TRBV19 and TRBJ2-7; D perhaps matches TRBD2 (6 bases). V lost 5 bases, J lost 3 bases, and 11 bases lay in between. The CDR3 covers 13 residues. Germline V gives CDR1 LNHDA, CDR2 SQIVND (reference sequence). CDR3 sequence: CASSAGPIYEQYF. In DNA form, the CDR3 reads TGTGCCAGTAGTGCGGGACCTATCTACGAGCAGTACTTC.

The rearrangement uses TRBV7-9 and TRBJ1-1; tentative D call: TRBD1 (5 bases). The CDR3 extends over 16 amino acids. Trimming took off 2 bases at V and 2 bases at J, with 15 bases between the two ends. CDR1 SEHNR and CDR2 FQNEAQ come from the germline V gene (reference sequence). CDR3 in DNA: TGTGCCAGCAGCTTAATTGGGTTGAGGGGAAACACTGAAGCTTTCTTT. This gives the protein CASSLIGLRGNTEAFF.

The chain carries TRBV6-4 and TRBJ2-4; D perhaps matches TRBD2 (6 bases). Trimming shortened V by 7 bases and J by 0 bases, and 16 bases separated the two germline ends. Germline V gene sequence: CDR1 MRHNA, CDR2 SNTAGT. This CDR3 contains 16 residues. The CDR3 DNA sequence: TGTGCCAGCATTGTCCGGCGGAGGGTAGCCAAAAACATTCAGTACTTC. Translating it yields CASIVRRRVAKNIQYF.

The CDR3 loop reads CATSREGSNYGYTF. Written as DNA, the CDR3 is TGTGCCACCAGCAGAGAAGGGTCAAACTATGGCTACACCTTC. The V gene is TRBV15, the J gene TRBJ1-2; unclear D gene. The germline V gene has CDR1 LNHNV and CDR2 YYDKDF (reference sequence). Trimming left V 0 bases short and J 2 bases short, with 7 bases between. The CDR3 is 14 residues long.

The chain links TRBV7-9 to TRBJ2-3, with 9 nucleotides matching TRBD2. CDR1 and CDR2 from the germline V gene are SEHNR and FQNEAQ (reference sequence). The V gene end was trimmed by 3 bases and the J gene end by 2 bases; junction bases not matched to a gene: 3. CDR3 length: 15 residues. CDR3 coding DNA: TGTGCCAGCAGCTTCACTAGCGGGCTCACAGATACGCAGTATTTT. It codes for CASSFTSGLTDTQYF.

The V call is TRBV5-5, the J call TRBJ2-3; the D gene is possibly TRBD1 (6 bases). Per the germline V gene, CDR1 is SGHKS and CDR2 is YYEKEE (reference sequence). CDR3 size: 16 residues. The germline V and J ends were trimmed by 4 bases and 1 base, with 16 bases remaining between them. As DNA, the CDR3 is TGTGCCAGCAGCACCATGACAGGCCAACGCACAGATACGCAGTATTTT. Translated: CASSTMTGQRTDTQYF.